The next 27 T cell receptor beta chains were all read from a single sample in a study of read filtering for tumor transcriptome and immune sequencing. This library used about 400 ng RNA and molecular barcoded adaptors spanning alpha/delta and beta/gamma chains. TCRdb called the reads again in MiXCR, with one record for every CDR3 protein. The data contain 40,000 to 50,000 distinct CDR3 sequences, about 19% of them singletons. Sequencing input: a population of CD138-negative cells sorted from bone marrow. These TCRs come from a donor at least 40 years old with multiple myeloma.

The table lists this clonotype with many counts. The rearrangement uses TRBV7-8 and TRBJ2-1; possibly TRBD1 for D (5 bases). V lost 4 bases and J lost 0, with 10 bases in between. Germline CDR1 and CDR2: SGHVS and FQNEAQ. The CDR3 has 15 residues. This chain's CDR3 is CASSSDILSYNEQFF. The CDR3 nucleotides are TGTGCCAGCAGCTCGGACATTCTCTCCTACAATGAGCAGTTCTTC.

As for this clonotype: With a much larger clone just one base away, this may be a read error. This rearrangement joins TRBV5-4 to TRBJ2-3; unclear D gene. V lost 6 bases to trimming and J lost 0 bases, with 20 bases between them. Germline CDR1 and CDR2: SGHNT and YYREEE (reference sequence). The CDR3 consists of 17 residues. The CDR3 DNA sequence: TGTGCCAGCACCTCGAATGCCGGGTTCCCTAGCACAGATACGCAGTATTTT. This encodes CASTSNAGFPSTDTQYF.

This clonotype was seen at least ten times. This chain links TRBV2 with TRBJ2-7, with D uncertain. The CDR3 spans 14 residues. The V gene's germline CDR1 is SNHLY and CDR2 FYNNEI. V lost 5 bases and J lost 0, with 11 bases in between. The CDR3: CASSQDLRSYEQYF. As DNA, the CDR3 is TGTGCCAGCAGTCAGGACCTACGCTCCTACGAGCAGTACTTC.

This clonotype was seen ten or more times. The DNA of the CDR3 is TGTGCCAGCAGTTTAGAATCCTTCACCGGGGAGCTGTTTTTT. It codes for CASSLESFTGELFF. This chain uses TRBV12-3 or TRBV12-4 with TRBJ2-2; D is unclear. This CDR3 has 14 amino acids. V was pared by 1 base and J by 4 bases, with 7 bases between.

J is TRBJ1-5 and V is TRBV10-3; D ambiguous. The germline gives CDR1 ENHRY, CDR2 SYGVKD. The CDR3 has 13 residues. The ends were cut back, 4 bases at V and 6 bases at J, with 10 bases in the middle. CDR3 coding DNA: TGTGCCATCAGTGGGGATCAGAGTCAGCCCCAGCATTTT. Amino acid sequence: CAISGDQSQPQHF.

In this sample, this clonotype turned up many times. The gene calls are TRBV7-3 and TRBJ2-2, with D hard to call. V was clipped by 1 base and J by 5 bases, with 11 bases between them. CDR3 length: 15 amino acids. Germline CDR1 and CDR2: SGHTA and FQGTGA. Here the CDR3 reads CASSLNAMGTGELFF. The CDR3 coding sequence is TGTGCCAGCAGCTTAAACGCCATGGGTACCGGGGAGCTGTTTTTT.

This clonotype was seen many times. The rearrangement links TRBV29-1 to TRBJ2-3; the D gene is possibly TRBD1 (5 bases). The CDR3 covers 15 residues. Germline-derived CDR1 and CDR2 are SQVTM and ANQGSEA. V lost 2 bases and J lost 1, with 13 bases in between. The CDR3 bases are TGCAGCGTTGAAAAAGCAGGGTACGGCACAGATACGCAGTATTTT. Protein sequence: CSVEKAGYGTDTQYF.

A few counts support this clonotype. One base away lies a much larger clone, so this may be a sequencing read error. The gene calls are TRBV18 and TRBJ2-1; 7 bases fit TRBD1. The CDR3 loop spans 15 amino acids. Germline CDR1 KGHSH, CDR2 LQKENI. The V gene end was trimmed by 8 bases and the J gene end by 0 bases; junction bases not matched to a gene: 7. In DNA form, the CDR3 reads TGTGCCAGCCCACGGGGACAGATCTCCTACAATGAGCAGTTCTTC. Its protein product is CASPRGQISYNEQFF.

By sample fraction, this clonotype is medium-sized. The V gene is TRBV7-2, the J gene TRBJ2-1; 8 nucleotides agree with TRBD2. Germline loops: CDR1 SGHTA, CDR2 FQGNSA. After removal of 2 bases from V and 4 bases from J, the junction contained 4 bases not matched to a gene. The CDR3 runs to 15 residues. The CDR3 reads CASSLQTSGYNEQFF. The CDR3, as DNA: TGTGCCAGCAGCTTACAAACTAGCGGTTACAATGAGCAGTTCTTC.

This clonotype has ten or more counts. The CDR3 nucleotides read TGTGCCAGCAGTGAGGGACGCCTTAATGAGCAGTTCTTC. Its translation: CASSEGRLNEQFF. The chain links TRBV2 to TRBJ2-1; D is tentatively TRBD1 or TRBD2 (5 bases each). The CDR3 covers 13 residues. CDR1 and CDR2 (germline): SNHLY, FYNNEI. V lost 3 bases to trimming and J lost 7 bases, with 10 bases between them.

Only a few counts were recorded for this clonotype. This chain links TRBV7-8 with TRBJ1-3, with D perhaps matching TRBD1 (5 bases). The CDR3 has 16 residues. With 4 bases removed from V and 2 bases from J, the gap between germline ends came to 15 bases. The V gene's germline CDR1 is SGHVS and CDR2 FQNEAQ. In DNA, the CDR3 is TGTGCCAGCAGCTCGGGGGGGATAGCAGCTGGAAACACCATATATTTT. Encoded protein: CASSSGGIAAGNTIYF.

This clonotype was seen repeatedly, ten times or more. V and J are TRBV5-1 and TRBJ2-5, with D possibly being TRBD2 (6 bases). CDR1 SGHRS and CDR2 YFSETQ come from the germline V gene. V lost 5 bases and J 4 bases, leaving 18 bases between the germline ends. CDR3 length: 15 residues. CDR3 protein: CASRRDGGGLETQYF. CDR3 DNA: TGCGCCAGCAGGAGAGACGGGGGAGGATTAGAGACCCAGTACTTC.

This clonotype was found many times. As DNA, the CDR3 is TGTGCCAGCAGTCAGAGACAGGGGGCGGCAGATACGCAGTATTTT. It specifies CASSQRQGAADTQYF. The chain couples TRBV6-6 to TRBJ2-3; 10 positions agree with TRBD1. The germline CDR1 and CDR2 sequences are MNHNY and SVGAGI (reference sequence). Trimming took 5 bases from V and 4 from J; bases not matched to a gene: 6. This CDR3 region has 15 residues.

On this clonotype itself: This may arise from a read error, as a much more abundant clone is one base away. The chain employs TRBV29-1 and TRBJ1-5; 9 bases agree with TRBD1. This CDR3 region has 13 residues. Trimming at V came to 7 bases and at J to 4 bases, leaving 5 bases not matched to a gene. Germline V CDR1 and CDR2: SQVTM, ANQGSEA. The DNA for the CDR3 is TGCAGCGCTAGGGACAGGGAAAATCAGCCCCAGCATTTT. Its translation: CSARDRENQPQHF.

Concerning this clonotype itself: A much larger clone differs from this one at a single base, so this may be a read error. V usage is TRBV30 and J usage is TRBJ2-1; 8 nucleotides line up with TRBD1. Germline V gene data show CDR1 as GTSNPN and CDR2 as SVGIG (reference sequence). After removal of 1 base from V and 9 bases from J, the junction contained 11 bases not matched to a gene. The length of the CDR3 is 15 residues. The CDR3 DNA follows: TGTGCCTGGAGTGGACGACAGGGGTCCGTTAGTGAGCAGTTCTTC. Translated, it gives CAWSGRQGSVSEQFF.

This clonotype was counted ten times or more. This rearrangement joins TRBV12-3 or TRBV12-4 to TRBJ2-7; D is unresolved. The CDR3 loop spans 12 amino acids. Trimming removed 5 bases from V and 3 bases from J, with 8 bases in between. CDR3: CASSLVHYEQYF. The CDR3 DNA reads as TGTGCCAGCAGTCTAGTCCACTACGAGCAGTACTTC.

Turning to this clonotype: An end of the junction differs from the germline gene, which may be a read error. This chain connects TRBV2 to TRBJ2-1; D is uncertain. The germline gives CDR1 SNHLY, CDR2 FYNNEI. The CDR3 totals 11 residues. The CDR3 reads CASSFGLGELF. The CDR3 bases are TGTGCCAGCAGCTTTGGGCTAGGAGAGCTCTTC.

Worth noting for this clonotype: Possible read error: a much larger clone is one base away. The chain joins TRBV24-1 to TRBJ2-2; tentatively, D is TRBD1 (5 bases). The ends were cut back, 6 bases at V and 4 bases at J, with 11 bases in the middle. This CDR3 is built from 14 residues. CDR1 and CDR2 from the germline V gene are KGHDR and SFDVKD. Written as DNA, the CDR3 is TGTGCCACCAGTAGGGGATCGATCACCGGGGAGCTGTTTTTT. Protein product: CATSRGSITGELFF.

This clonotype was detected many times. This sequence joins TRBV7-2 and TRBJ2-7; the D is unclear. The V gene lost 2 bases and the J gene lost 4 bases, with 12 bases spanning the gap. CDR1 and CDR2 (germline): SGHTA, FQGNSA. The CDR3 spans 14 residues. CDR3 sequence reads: CASSLRSSMYEQYF. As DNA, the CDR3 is TGTGCCAGCAGCTTAAGGTCGTCAATGTACGAGCAGTACTTC.

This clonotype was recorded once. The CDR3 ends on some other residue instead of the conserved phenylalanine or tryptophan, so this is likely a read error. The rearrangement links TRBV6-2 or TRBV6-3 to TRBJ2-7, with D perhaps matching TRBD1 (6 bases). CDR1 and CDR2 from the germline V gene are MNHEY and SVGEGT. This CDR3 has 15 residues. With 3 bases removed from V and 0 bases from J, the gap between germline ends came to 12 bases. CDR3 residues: CASSYRGGSSYEQYL. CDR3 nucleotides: TGTGCCAGCAGTTATCGAGGGGGAAGCTCCTACGAGCAGTACCTC.

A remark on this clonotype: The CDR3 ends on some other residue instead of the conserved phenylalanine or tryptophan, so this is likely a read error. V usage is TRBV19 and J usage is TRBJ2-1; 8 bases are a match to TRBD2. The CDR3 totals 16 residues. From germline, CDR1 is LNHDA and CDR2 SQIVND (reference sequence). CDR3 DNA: TGTGCCAATAGTCCGTCAAGCGGGAGTTCCTACAATGAGCAGTTCCTC. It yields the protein CANSPSSGSSYNEQFL.

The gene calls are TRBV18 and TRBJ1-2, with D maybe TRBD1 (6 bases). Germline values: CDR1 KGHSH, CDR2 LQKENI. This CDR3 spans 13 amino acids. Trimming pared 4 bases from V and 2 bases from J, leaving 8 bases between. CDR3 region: CASSQQGNYGYTF. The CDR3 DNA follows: TGTGCCAGCTCACAACAGGGAAACTATGGCTACACCTTC.

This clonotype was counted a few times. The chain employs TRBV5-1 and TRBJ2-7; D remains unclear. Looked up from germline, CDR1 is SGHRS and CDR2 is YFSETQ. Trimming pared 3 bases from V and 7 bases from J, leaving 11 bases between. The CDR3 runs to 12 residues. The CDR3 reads CASSSPGWEQYF. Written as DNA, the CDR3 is TGCGCCAGCAGCTCCCCGGGTTGGGAGCAGTACTTC.

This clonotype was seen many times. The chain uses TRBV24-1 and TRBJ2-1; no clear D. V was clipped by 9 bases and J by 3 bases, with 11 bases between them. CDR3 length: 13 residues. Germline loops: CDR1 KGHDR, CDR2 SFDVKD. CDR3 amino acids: CATAPSGYNEQFF. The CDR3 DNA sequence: TGTGCCACCGCCCCGTCGGGCTACAATGAGCAGTTCTTC.

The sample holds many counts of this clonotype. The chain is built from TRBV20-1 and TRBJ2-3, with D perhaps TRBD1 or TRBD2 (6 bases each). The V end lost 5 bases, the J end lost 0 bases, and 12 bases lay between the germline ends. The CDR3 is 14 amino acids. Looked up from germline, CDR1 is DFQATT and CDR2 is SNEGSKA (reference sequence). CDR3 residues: CSAGGGISTDTQYF. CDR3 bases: TGCAGTGCTGGGGGCGGGATAAGCACAGATACGCAGTATTTT.

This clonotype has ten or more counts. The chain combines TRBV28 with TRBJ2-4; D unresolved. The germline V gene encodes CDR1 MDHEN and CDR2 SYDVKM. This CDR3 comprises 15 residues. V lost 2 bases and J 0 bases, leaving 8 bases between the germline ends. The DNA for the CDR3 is TGTGCCAGCAGTTTAATTAGTCTAGCCAAAAACATTCAGTACTTC. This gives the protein CASSLISLAKNIQYF.

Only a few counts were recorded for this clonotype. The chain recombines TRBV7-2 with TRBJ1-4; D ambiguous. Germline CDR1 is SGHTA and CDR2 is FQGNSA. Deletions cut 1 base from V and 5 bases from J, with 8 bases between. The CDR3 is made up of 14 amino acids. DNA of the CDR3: TGTGCCAGCAGCTTAGGGAGTACGAATGAAAAACTGTTTTTT. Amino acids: CASSLGSTNEKLFF.